The 13 T cell receptor beta chains presented below share a single source sample, sequenced in a study of patients and donors after allogeneic stem cell transplantation. TCRdb re-called the RT-PCR reads through MiXCR, storing one row per CDR3 protein. There are around 150,000 distinct CDR3 sequences in the sample; about a third occur only once, and about 50% lies in the top ten. Sequenced input: blood, either unsorted or a sorted T cell fraction (not recorded which). The receptors come from a human donor who was either an allogeneic HSCT recipient or a stem cell or donor lymphocyte infusion donor (not recorded which). It is not recorded whose cells these are; they may come from a transplant donor.

This rearrangement joins TRBV3-1 to TRBJ2-1, with a tentative D call TRBD1 (6 bases). The germline V and J ends were trimmed by 4 bases and 5 bases, with 15 bases remaining between them. Germline V gene lookup returns CDR1 LGHDT and CDR2 YNNKEL (reference sequence). The CDR3 is 15 residues long. The CDR3 here is CASSPSGTPNNEQFF. CDR3 DNA sequence: TGTGCCAGCAGCCCATCCGGGACACCTAACAATGAGCAGTTCTTC.

The rearrangement joins TRBV5-6 to TRBJ1-3; TRBD1 agrees at 8 bases. This CDR3 comprises 13 residues. With V trimmed by 7 bases and J by 4 bases, 4 bases remained unmatched. Germline CDR1 SGHDT, CDR2 YYEEEE. CDR3 residues: CASGQGAGNTIYF. The CDR3 region has the DNA TGTGCCAGCGGACAGGGAGCGGGAAACACCATATATTTT.

The chain joins TRBV12-3 or TRBV12-4 to TRBJ1-1; TRBD1 might be the D (6 bases). The CDR3 is 13 amino acids. V was cut by 6 bases and J by 4 bases, with 12 bases left in between. The CDR3, as DNA: TGTGCCAGCAGACAGGAGGGGGGCACTGAAGCTTTCTTT. It yields the protein CASRQEGGTEAFF.

The chain employs TRBV12-3 or TRBV12-4 and TRBJ1-5; TRBD1 matches 7 bases. The V gene end was trimmed by 1 base and the J gene end by 6 bases; junction bases not matched to a gene: 9. The CDR3 extends over 16 amino acids. The CDR3 region is CASSLEGGASTQPQHF. CDR3 bases: TGTGCCAGCAGTTTAGAAGGGGGCGCCTCTACTCAGCCCCAGCATTTT.

This clonotype was seen more than once but under ten times. The chain recombines TRBV6-5 with TRBJ1-3, with 10 bases aligning to TRBD1. This CDR3 has 16 residues. Germline V gene data show CDR1 as MNHEY and CDR2 as SVGAGI. V was clipped by 6 bases and J by 0 bases; unmatched bases: 5. The CDR3 coding sequence is TGTGCCAGCAGACAGGGACAGGGGTTCTCTGGAAACACCATATATTTT. Residues: CASRQGQGFSGNTIYF.

The genes are TRBV20-1 and TRBJ2-3; D might be TRBD1 (6 bases). This CDR3 is 17 amino acids long. From germline, CDR1 is DFQATT and CDR2 SNEGSKA (reference sequence). V was cut by 0 bases and J by 4 bases, with 20 bases left in between. CDR3 protein: CSARDPQPTGKADTQYF. The CDR3 nucleotides are TGCAGTGCTAGAGATCCCCAGCCGACAGGAAAAGCAGATACGCAGTATTTT.

The V call is TRBV5-1, the J call TRBJ1-4; perhaps TRBD1 as D (5 bases). CDR3 length: 15 residues. Trimming took 0 bases from V and 8 from J, leaving 14 bases between them. CDR1 is SGHRS, CDR2 YFSETQ, per germline. CDR3 in amino acids: CASSLGDRLIEKLFF. The CDR3 DNA is TGCGCCAGCAGCTTGGGGGACCGGCTTATCGAAAAACTGTTTTTT.

This clonotype came up a few times. The CDR3 loop reads CASSQELAGGPNEQFF. Written as DNA, the CDR3 is TGCGCCAGCAGCCAGGAACTAGCGGGGGGGCCTAATGAGCAGTTCTTC. V usage is TRBV4-3 and J usage is TRBJ2-1; 13 bases align to TRBD2. The CDR3 has 16 amino acids. Trimming cost V 3 bases and J 7 bases; bases outside gene matches: 6. Germline assignment: CDR1 LGHNA and CDR2 YSLEER.

This clonotype has ten or more counts. V usage is TRBV24-1 and J usage is TRBJ1-2; D possibly corresponds to TRBD1 (5 bases). The germline V gene has CDR1 KGHDR and CDR2 SFDVKD. Trimming stripped 4 bases from V and 0 bases from J, with 11 bases between. CDR3 length equals 15 residues. The CDR3 DNA reads TGTGCCACCAGTGACCCGGGGGGGACTAACTATGGCTACACCTTC. It encodes CATSDPGGTNYGYTF.

This chain links TRBV4-3 with TRBJ2-1; possibly TRBD2 for D (6 bases). This CDR3 has 15 amino acids. V gave up 1 base and J gave up 7 bases, with 14 bases separating them. Germline V gene data show CDR1 as LGHNA and CDR2 as YSLEER. The CDR3, as DNA: TGCGCCAGCAGCCAAGGAGTAGCAGGGAGGAATGAGCAGTTCTTC. Its translation: CASSQGVAGRNEQFF.

The genes are TRBV7-9 and TRBJ1-1, with D possibly TRBD1 on 6 matching bases. Trimming left V 1 base short and J 5 bases short, with 26 bases between. The CDR3 extends over 19 amino acids. Per the germline V gene, CDR1 is SEHNR and CDR2 is FQNEAQ (reference sequence). In DNA form, the CDR3 reads TGTGCCAGCAGCTTAGTACTGCAGGGGAGGGGTACCCTGAGAACTGAAGCTTTCTTT. Protein: CASSLVLQGRGTLRTEAFF.

This clonotype was counted between two and nine times. The chain is built from TRBV12-3 or TRBV12-4 and TRBJ1-1; D unresolved. The CDR3 sequence is 14 residues long. V was clipped by 6 bases and J by 2 bases, with 13 bases between them. The CDR3 reads CASRQDGPNTEAFF. The CDR3 DNA reads as TGTGCCAGCAGGCAGGACGGCCCCAACACTGAAGCTTTCTTT.

This clonotype has a handful of counts. This rearrangement joins TRBV12-3 or TRBV12-4 to TRBJ1-6; possibly TRBD1 for D (5 bases). V dropped 3 bases and J dropped 7 bases, with 16 bases sitting between them. The CDR3 is 16 residues long. CDR3: CASSLVLSEGNSPLHF. CDR3 bases: TGTGCCAGCAGTTTGGTCTTATCGGAGGGGAATTCACCCCTCCACTTT.